This T cell receptor beta chain derives from a study of OX40 agonist ivuxolimab in advanced cancers. The germline gives CDR1 SGHNT, CDR2 YENEEA. Trimming stripped 1 base from V and 1 base from J, with 7 bases between. This CDR3 contains 14 residues. Clones were sequenced by immunoSEQ multiplex PCR, and TCRdb holds only the in-frame ones, with some missing. This table holds 80,000 to 90,000 clones, around four fifths found once. Sequencing was performed on CD4+ or CD8+ T cells sorted from blood, taken in a trial of the OX40 agonist ivuxolimab. This sequence was found in an adult with an advanced solid tumor such as melanoma, head and neck, liver or kidney cancer. The V call is TRBV11-3, the J call TRBJ1-1, with unresolved D. CDR3 sequence: CASSLGAANTEAFF. The CDR3 DNA reads TGTGCCAGCAGCTTAGGGGCAGCGAACACTGAAGCTTTCTTT.